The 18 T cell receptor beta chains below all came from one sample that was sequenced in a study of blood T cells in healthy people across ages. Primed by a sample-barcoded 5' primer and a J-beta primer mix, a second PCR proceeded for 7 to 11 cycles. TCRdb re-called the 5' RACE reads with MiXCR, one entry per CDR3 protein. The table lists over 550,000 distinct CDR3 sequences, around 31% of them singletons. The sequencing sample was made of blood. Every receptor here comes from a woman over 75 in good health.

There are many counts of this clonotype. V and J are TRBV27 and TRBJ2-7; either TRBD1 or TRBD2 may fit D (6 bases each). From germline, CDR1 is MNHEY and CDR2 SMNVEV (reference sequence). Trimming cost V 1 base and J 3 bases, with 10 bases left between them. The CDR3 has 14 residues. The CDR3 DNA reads TGTGCCAGCAGTTTATGGGGGGCTAGCTACGAGCAGTACTTC. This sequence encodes CASSLWGASYEQYF.

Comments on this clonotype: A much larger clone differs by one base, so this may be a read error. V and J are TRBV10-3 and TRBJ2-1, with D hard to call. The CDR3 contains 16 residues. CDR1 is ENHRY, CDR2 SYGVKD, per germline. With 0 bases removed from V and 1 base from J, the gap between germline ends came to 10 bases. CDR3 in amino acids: CAISESGRNSYNEQFF. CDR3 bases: TGTGCCATCAGTGAGTCAGGTAGAAATTCCTACAATGAGCAGTTCTTC.

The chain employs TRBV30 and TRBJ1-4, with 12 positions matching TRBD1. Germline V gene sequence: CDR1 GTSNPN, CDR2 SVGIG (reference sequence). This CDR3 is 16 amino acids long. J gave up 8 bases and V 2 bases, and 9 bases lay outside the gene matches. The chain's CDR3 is CAWSLRSGTGGEKLFF. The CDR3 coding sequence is TGTGCCTGGAGTCTTAGGTCCGGGACAGGGGGCGAAAAACTGTTTTTT.

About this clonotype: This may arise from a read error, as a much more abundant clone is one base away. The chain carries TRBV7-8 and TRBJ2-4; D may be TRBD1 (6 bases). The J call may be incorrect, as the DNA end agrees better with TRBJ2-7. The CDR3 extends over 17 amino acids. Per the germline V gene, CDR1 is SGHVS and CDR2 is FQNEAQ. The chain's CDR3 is CASSLAAAGDTGYEQYF. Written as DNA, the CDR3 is TGTGCCAGCAGCTTAGCCGCGGCAGGGGACACGGGGTACGAGCAGTACTTC.

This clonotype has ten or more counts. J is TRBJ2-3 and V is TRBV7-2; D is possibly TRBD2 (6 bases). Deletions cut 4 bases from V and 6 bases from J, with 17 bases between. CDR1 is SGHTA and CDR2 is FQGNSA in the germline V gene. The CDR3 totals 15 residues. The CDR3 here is CASSSPTRGWDTQYF. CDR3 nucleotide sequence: TGTGCCAGCAGCTCGCCGACTAGGGGTTGGGATACGCAGTATTTT.

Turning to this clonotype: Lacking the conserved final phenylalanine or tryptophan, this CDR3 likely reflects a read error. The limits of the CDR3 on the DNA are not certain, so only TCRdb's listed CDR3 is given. The CDR3 sequence: CASSARERKGHQSS. The rearrangement uses TRBV7-2 and TRBJ2-1; the table calls TRBD1, which could not be checked here. The CDR3 spans 14 amino acids, including both terminal residues. Per the germline V gene, CDR1 is SGHTA and CDR2 is FQGNSA.

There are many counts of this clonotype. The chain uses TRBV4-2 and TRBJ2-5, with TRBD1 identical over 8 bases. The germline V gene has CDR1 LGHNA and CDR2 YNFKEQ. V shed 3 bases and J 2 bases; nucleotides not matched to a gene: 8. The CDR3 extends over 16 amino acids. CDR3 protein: CASSHGLGQEQETQYF. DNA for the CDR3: TGTGCCAGCAGCCACGGATTGGGACAGGAACAAGAGACCCAGTACTTC.

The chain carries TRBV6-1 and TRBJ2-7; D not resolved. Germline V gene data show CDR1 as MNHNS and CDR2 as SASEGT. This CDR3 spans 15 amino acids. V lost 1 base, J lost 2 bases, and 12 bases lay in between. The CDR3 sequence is CASSEEASSPYEQYF. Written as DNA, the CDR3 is TGTGCCAGCAGTGAAGAAGCATCCTCTCCCTACGAGCAGTACTTC.

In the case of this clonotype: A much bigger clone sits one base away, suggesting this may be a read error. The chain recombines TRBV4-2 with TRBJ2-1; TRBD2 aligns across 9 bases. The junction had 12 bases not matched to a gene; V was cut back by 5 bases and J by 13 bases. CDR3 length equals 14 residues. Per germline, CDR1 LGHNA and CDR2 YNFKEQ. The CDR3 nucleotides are TGTGCCAGCAGCAAGACTAGCGGAGAAGAGACCCAGTTCTTC. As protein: CASSKTSGEETQFF.

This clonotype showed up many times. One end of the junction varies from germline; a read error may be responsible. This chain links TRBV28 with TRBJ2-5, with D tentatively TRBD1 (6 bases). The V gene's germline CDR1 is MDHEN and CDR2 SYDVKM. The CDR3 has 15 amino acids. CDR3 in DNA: TGTGCCAGCAGTATATGGGGGCGGCCGGCGGAGACCCAGTACTTC. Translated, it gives CASSIWGRPAETQYF.

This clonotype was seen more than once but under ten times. For the CDR3, the DNA is TGTGCCAGCAGTCCAGAACTGAACACTGAAGCTTTCTTT. Protein product: CASSPELNTEAFF. This chain connects TRBV27 to TRBJ1-1, with D unclear. This CDR3 has 13 amino acids. Trimming shortened V by 5 bases and J by 0 bases, and 7 bases separated the two germline ends. Germline lookup yields CDR1 MNHEY and CDR2 SMNVEV (reference sequence).

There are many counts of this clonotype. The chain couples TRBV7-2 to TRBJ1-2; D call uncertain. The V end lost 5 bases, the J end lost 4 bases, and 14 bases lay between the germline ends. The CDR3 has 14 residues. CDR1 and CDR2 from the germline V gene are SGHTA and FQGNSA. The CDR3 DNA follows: TGTGCCAGCAGCCCCGCCCGGCCATCCTATGGCTACACCTTC. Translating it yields CASSPARPSYGYTF.

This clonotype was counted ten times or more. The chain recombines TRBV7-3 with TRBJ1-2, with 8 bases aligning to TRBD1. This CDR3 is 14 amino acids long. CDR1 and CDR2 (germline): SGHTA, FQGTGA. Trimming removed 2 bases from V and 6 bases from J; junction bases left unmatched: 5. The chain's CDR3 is CASSLSDRGHGYTF. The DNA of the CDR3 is TGTGCCAGCAGCTTATCCGACAGGGGCCATGGCTACACCTTC.

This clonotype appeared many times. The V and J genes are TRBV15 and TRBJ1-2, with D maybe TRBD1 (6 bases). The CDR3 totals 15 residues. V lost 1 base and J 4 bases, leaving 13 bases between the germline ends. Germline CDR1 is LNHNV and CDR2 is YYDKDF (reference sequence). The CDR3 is CATSRVKGGGYGYTF. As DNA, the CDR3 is TGTGCCACCAGCAGAGTCAAGGGGGGGGGCTATGGCTACACCTTC.

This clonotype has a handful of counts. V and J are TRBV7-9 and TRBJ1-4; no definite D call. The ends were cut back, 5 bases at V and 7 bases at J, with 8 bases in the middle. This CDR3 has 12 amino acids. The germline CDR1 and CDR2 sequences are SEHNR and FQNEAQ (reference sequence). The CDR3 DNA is TGTGCCAGCAGCCCCCTTTCTGAAAAACTGTTTTTT. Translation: CASSPLSEKLFF.

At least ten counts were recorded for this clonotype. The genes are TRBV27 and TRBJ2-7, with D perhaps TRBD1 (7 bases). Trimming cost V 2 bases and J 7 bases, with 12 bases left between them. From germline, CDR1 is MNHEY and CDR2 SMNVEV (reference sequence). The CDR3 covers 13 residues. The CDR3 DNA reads TGTGCCAGCAGTTTAAGGGCAGGGGGGGAGCAGTACTTC. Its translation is CASSLRAGGEQYF.

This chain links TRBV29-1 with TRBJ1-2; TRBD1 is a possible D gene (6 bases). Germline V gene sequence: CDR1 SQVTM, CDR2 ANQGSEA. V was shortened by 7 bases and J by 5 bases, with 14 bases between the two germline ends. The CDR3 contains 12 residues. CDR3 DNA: TGCAGCGACGAACAGGGCTGGTATGGCTACACCTTC. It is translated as CSDEQGWYGYTF.

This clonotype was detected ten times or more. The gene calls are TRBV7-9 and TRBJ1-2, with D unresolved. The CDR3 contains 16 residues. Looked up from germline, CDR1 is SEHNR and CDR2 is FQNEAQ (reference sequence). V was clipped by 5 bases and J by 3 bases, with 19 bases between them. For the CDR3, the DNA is TGTGCCAGCAGCCTCCAGACCCCCTCCGTCGACTATGGCTACACCTTC. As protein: CASSLQTPSVDYGYTF. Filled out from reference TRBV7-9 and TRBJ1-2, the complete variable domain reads DTGVSQNPRHKITKRGQNVTFRCDPISEHNRLYWYRQTLGQGPEFLTYFQNEAQLEKSRLLSDRFSAERPKGSFSTLEIQRTEQGDSAMYLCASSLQTPSVDYGYTFGSGTRLTVV.